These 25 T cell receptor beta chains were all obtained from the same sample, sequenced in a study of blood T cell repertoires in COVID-19. Sequencing was performed with immunoSEQ multiplex PCR; in TCRdb, only in-frame clones are kept and a portion is missing. The sample includes around 100,000 clones, about 87% of them seen just once. The specimen sequenced was peripheral blood. Every receptor here comes from a woman aged 25-40 years with acute or convalescent COVID-19.

CDR3 loop: CASSLGHSGGSYEQYF. CDR3 nucleotide sequence: TGCGCCAGCAGCTTGGGGCATAGCGGGGGGTCCTACGAGCAGTACTTC. The chain uses TRBV5-1 and TRBJ2-7, with 10 bases identical to TRBD2. The CDR3 spans 16 residues. V was clipped by 0 bases and J by 1 base; unmatched bases: 4. Per the germline V gene, CDR1 is SGHRS and CDR2 is YFSETQ.

The J gene is TRBJ1-1, the V gene TRBV7-2; 9 positions agree with TRBD1. The CDR3 consists of 13 residues. J was trimmed by 8 bases and V by 4 bases; bases with no gene match: 5. Germline CDR1 is SGHTA and CDR2 is FQGNSA. The CDR3 protein is CASSSRDRAEAFF. For the CDR3, the DNA is TGTGCCAGCAGCTCCCGGGACAGGGCAGAAGCTTTCTTT.

This clone showed up just once. The chain has TRBV18 and TRBJ2-2; no firm D call. The CDR3 is made up of 16 amino acids. V was pared by 0 bases and J by 3 bases, with 11 bases between. Germline V CDR1 and CDR2: KGHSH, LQKENI. The CDR3 region has the DNA TGTGCCAGCTCACCACCAATGAGCCGGGACACCGGGGAGCTGTTTTTT. Translating gives CASSPPMSRDTGELFF.

The chain has TRBV28 and TRBJ1-2; D uncertain. This CDR3 is built from 13 residues. Trimming took 2 bases from V and 8 from J, leaving 12 bases between them. Germline-derived CDR1 and CDR2 are MDHEN and SYDVKM. Here the CDR3 reads CASSLKGSGGYTF. Here the CDR3 DNA reads TGTGCCAGCAGTTTAAAGGGTTCGGGGGGCTACACCTTC.

The chain uses TRBV19 and TRBJ2-3; D is undetermined. Trimming removed 4 bases from V and 7 bases from J, with 6 bases in between. The CDR3 sequence is 11 residues long. Germline values: CDR1 LNHDA, CDR2 SQIVND (reference sequence). The CDR3 region is CASSTLYTQYF. CDR3 bases: TGTGCCAGTAGTACCCTGTATACGCAGTATTTT.

V and J are TRBV5-1 and TRBJ2-7, with a weak D call TRBD2 (5 bases). Germline V lookup: CDR1 SGHRS, CDR2 YFSETQ. This CDR3 is 17 amino acids long. Trimming stripped 3 bases from V and 2 bases from J, with 21 bases between. For the CDR3, the DNA is TGCGCCAGCAGCTCGAATCGGGGTAGGACGGGCACCTACGAGCAGTACTTC. Translated: CASSSNRGRTGTYEQYF. Using reference TRBV5-1 and TRBJ2-7 for the parts outside the CDR3, the full variable domain is KAGVTQTPRYLIKTRGQQVTLSCSPISGHRSVSWYQQTPGQGLQFLFEYFSETQRNKGNFPGRFSGRQFSNSRSEMNVSTLELGDSALYLCASSSNRGRTGTYEQYFGPGTRLTVT.

The genes are TRBV15 and TRBJ1-3, with TRBD1 identical over 7 bases. Germline assignment: CDR1 LNHNV and CDR2 YYDKDF (reference sequence). The CDR3 has 17 residues. Germline trimming cut 8 bases from V and 2 bases from J; bases unmatched to any gene: 15. The CDR3 DNA reads TGTGCCACCCGGACCAGATATCAAACAGGGGCTGGAAACACCATATATTTT. Protein: CATRTRYQTGAGNTIYF.

The chain has TRBV12-3 or TRBV12-4 and TRBJ2-5; no reliable D call. V gave up 6 bases and J gave up 5 bases, with 13 bases separating them. This CDR3 has 13 residues. The CDR3 reads CASSLGRLETQYF. CDR3 nucleotides: TGTGCCAGCAGCCTCGGCAGGTTGGAGACCCAGTACTTC.

This clone was detected only once. The V gene is TRBV30, the J gene TRBJ2-7; perhaps TRBD2 as D (7 bases). The CDR3 runs 14 residues. Germline V gene lookup returns CDR1 GTSNPN and CDR2 SVGIG (reference sequence). Trimming pared 5 bases from V and 1 base from J, leaving 15 bases between. The CDR3 loop reads CAWRTGGPSYEQYF. CDR3 DNA: TGTGCCTGGCGAACCGGGGGGCCGTCCTACGAGCAGTACTTC.

As concerns this clone: This same CDR3 is encoded by further DNA sequences in the sample. The chain is built from TRBV2 and TRBJ2-7; D is perhaps TRBD2 (5 bases). Germline CDR1 SNHLY, CDR2 FYNNEI. Trimming took 4 bases from V and 4 from J, leaving 8 bases between them. The CDR3 is 12 amino acids. In DNA, the CDR3 is TGTGCCAGCAGTGTCGAGGGTTACGAGCAGTACTTC. Translation: CASSVEGYEQYF.

The gene calls are TRBV15 and TRBJ1-3; unclear D gene. The germline CDR1 and CDR2 sequences are LNHNV and YYDKDF (reference sequence). Trimming removed 0 bases at V and 6 bases at J, with 9 bases between. This CDR3 is built from 14 residues. The CDR3 DNA sequence: TGTGCCACCAGCAGAGATCGGGTCTCAAACACCATATATTTT. As protein: CATSRDRVSNTIYF.

The chain joins TRBV2 to TRBJ1-1, with no clear D. This CDR3 contains 12 residues. Trimming removed 6 bases from V and 1 base from J, with 6 bases in between. Germline V gene lookup returns CDR1 SNHLY and CDR2 FYNNEI. The CDR3 DNA reads TGTGCCAGCAGAGAGGGGAACACTGAAGCTTTCTTT. It is translated as CASREGNTEAFF. Supplemented by reference TRBV2 and TRBJ1-1, the full variable domain reads EPEVTQTPSHQVTQMGQEVILRCVPISNHLYFYWYRQILGQKVEFLVSFYNNEISEKSEIFDDQFSVERPDGSNFTLKIRSTKLEDSAMYFCASREGNTEAFFGQGTRLTVV.

V usage is TRBV5-5 and J usage is TRBJ2-1; tentative D call: TRBD2 (6 bases). Per the germline V gene, CDR1 is SGHKS and CDR2 is YYEKEE (reference sequence). The ends were cut back, 4 bases at V and 5 bases at J, with 10 bases in the middle. CDR3 length: 13 amino acids. CDR3 in amino acids: CASSRDSHNEQFF. The CDR3, as DNA: TGTGCCAGCAGCCGGGACTCTCACAATGAGCAGTTCTTC.

This rearrangement joins TRBV10-3 to TRBJ1-5; D not resolved. Trimming left V 2 bases short and J 7 bases short, with 12 bases between. Germline CDR1 is ENHRY and CDR2 is SYGVKD. This CDR3 spans 14 amino acids. The CDR3 DNA is TGTGCCATCAGTGAGGGCGTTGAGCGGCAGCCCCAGCATTTT. Its protein is CAISEGVERQPQHF.

The rearrangement uses TRBV6-1 and TRBJ2-1, with TRBD1 matching 7 bases. This CDR3 region has 14 residues. Germline V gene data show CDR1 as MNHNS and CDR2 as SASEGT. V shed 0 bases and J 11 bases; nucleotides not matched to a gene: 7. This chain's CDR3 is CASSEAGRRGQQFF. The CDR3 nucleotides read TGTGCCAGCAGTGAAGCGGGGCGAAGGGGGCAGCAGTTCTTC.

The chain employs TRBV12-3 or TRBV12-4 and TRBJ2-1, with 8 bases identical to TRBD1. Unmatched junction bases numbered 4, after V lost 5 bases and J lost 7 bases. The CDR3 sequence is 13 residues long. The CDR3 DNA reads TGTGCCAGCAGTGTGACAGGGGTGAATGAGCAGTTCTTC. Translated: CASSVTGVNEQFF.

V and J are TRBV5-6 and TRBJ1-1; D gene uncertain. V gave up 0 bases and J gave up 5 bases, with 14 bases separating them. CDR1 and CDR2 (germline): SGHDT, YYEEEE. The CDR3 length is 15 residues. CDR3 residues: CASSLGSPVGTEAFF. For the CDR3, the DNA is TGTGCCAGCAGCTTGGGGTCCCCGGTCGGGACTGAAGCTTTCTTT.

V gene TRBV2 combines with J gene TRBJ1-2, with a weak D call TRBD1 (6 bases). The length of the CDR3 is 13 residues. V dropped 4 bases and J dropped 6 bases, with 12 bases sitting between them. In germline, CDR1 is SNHLY, CDR2 FYNNEI. The CDR3 DNA follows: TGTGCCAGCAGTGTTCGGCAGGGGAATGGCTACACCTTC. It encodes CASSVRQGNGYTF.

The V call is TRBV5-4, the J call TRBJ2-3, with D unclear. The V gene lost 1 base and the J gene lost 2 bases, with 2 bases spanning the gap. The CDR3 loop spans 12 amino acids. In germline, CDR1 is SGHNT, CDR2 YYREEE (reference sequence). For the CDR3, the DNA is TGTGCCAGCAGCTTGCACACAGATACGCAGTATTTT. Translated, it gives CASSLHTDTQYF.

The gene calls are TRBV7-9 and TRBJ1-5; D is perhaps TRBD1 (6 bases). The V and J ends lost 3 bases and 0 bases respectively, with 9 bases between them. The CDR3 has 15 amino acids. Germline V gene lookup returns CDR1 SEHNR and CDR2 FQNEAQ (reference sequence). CDR3 DNA sequence: TGTGCCAGCAGCTTCGGACAGTATAGCAATCAGCCCCAGCATTTT. It is translated as CASSFGQYSNQPQHF.

This clone was counted a single time. The V call is TRBV27, the J call TRBJ2-5, with TRBD2 as a possible D gene (5 bases). This CDR3 contains 14 residues. Trimming stripped 2 bases from V and 5 bases from J, with 12 bases between. Germline assignment: CDR1 MNHEY and CDR2 SMNVEV (reference sequence). The CDR3 nucleotides read TGTGCCAGCAGTTTAACCCTCGCGGGCGAGACCCAGTACTTC. Residues: CASSLTLAGETQYF.

Here the CDR3 DNA reads TGTGCCAGCAGTTTATGGCGGGGGGGCTACAATGAGCAGTTCTTC. Its translation is CASSLWRGGYNEQFF. The chain carries TRBV28 and TRBJ2-1; 9 bases line up with TRBD2. The germline V gene has CDR1 MDHEN and CDR2 SYDVKM. V was clipped by 0 bases and J by 3 bases; unmatched bases: 0. The CDR3 runs 15 residues.

The CDR3 reads CASSLQGVIDEQFF. In DNA form, the CDR3 reads TGTGCCAGCAGCCTACAGGGGGTGATCGATGAGCAGTTCTTC. The chain carries TRBV3-1 (or the pseudogene TRBV3-2) and TRBJ2-1; TRBD1 matches at 8 bases. Germline V gene data show CDR1 as LGHDT and CDR2 as YNNKEL (reference sequence). V was pared by 4 bases and J by 8 bases, with 7 bases of the junction left unmatched. There are 14 residues in the CDR3.

The chain employs TRBV12-3 or TRBV12-4 and TRBJ2-7; TRBD1 agrees at 9 bases. Germline trimming cut 6 bases from V and 6 bases from J; bases unmatched to any gene: 3. This CDR3 contains 12 residues. CDR3 residues: CASSRTGVEQYF. The CDR3 DNA is TGTGCCAGCAGCCGGACAGGGGTCGAGCAGTACTTC.

The chain combines TRBV6-5 with TRBJ1-2; D ambiguous. Trimming left V 5 bases short and J 4 bases short, with 11 bases between. The CDR3 runs 13 residues. CDR1 MNHEY and CDR2 SVGAGI come from the germline V gene. Written as DNA, the CDR3 is TGTGCCAGCAGTAACGAGAAATTCTATGGCTACACCTTC. This sequence encodes CASSNEKFYGYTF.